The text below deals with one T cell receptor (beta chain). Its antigen is not known. This specimen comes from a study of cytomegalovirus exposure and HLA in healthy donors. Findings and caveats of the study: Earlier findings revealed that most TCR beta V segments proved productive either about 87% or about 30% of the time.

PCR primers comprised 60 Vbeta and 13 Jbeta primers. Only in-frame clones appear in the TCRdb table, and some are missing; sequencing was by immunoSEQ multiplex PCR. This table holds about 120,000 clones, around 67% found once. Trimming stripped 6 bases from V and 4 bases from J, with 18 bases between. This CDR3 contains 15 residues. Germline V gene data show CDR1 as MRHNA and CDR2 as SNTAGT. This receptor was identified in a woman aged 40 to 50 in good health and CMV-seronegative. Material for sequencing was PBMCs. The rearrangement joins TRBV6-4 to TRBJ1-1; D gene uncertain. This CDR3 reads CASRPRSSGGTEAFF. The CDR3 DNA reads TGTGCCAGCAGACCCCGATCGTCGGGAGGCACTGAAGCTTTCTTT.